This T cell receptor (beta chain) was recorded in a study of blood T cell repertoires in COVID-19. Overall study: Acute-phase and convalescent COVID-19 samples originated in the United States, Italy and Spain. From T cells, B-cell-depleted T cells, or PBMCs came the material, which was cDNA or gDNA.

Per the study methods: Amplification from reference gene primers served as the basis for estimated nucleated cell counts. TCRdb's copy holds only in-frame clones and misses some; the assay was immunoSEQ multiplex PCR. V and J calls and clone size come straight from that table; D and trimming were deduced from the DNA. The sample carries about 90,000 clones, 80% recorded once. The CDR3 totals 13 residues. Germline CDR1 LNHDA, CDR2 SQIVND (reference sequence). Trimming pared 5 bases from V and 6 bases from J, leaving 11 bases between. This rearrangement joins TRBV19 to TRBJ1-5, with TRBD1 as a possible D gene (6 bases). Sequencing input: peripheral blood. The clonotype was recovered from a woman aged 65 to 85 with acute or convalescent COVID-19. The CDR3 sequence is CASSSGVVQPQHF. For the CDR3, the DNA is TGTGCCAGTAGTTCAGGGGTAGTTCAGCCCCAGCATTTT.